Listed here is a single TCR beta chain. Assay: immunoSEQ multiplex PCR; the TCRdb copy retains only in-frame clones and omits some. Of roughly 76,000 clones listed, more than 85% are singletons. This entry comes from a study of technical replicates of blood from several donors. Trimming removed 1 base from V and 2 bases from J, with 2 bases in between. Germline V gives CDR1 SQVTM, CDR2 ANQGSEA. The CDR3 length is 11 residues. This chain joins TRBV29-1 and TRBJ1-2; no reliable D call. This sequence originates from a human donor in good health. Some clones in this sample may be carry-over from other donors' samples. The sample consisted of T cells isolated from PBMCs. CDR3 sequence: CSVEVNYGYTF. The CDR3 DNA follows: TGCAGCGTTGAAGTAAACTATGGCTACACCTTC.